Listed below are T cell receptor beta chains from one sample, sequenced in a study of OX40 agonist ivuxolimab in advanced cancers. Sequenced by immunoSEQ multiplex PCR; TCRdb stores in-frame clones only, minus some. The table shows approximately 50,000 clones, with 88% occurring only once. The sequences come from CD4+ or CD8+ T cells sorted from blood, collected in a trial of the OX40 agonist ivuxolimab. The receptors originated from an adult with an advanced solid tumor such as melanoma, head and neck, liver or kidney cancer. Both conserved end residues are part of each CDR3. The order of the fields is J gene, V gene, CDR3 length, CDR3 protein.

TRBJ2-5,TRBV6-5,15,CASSSLGGVGETQYF
TRBJ2-2,TRBV5-8,16,CASSLTSGKYTGELFF
TRBJ1-1,TRBV18,15,CASSPGTGQYTEAFF
TRBJ2-4,TRBV7-4,15,CATRVAGLAKNIQYF
TRBJ2-7,TRBV21-1,13,CASSKVPRYEQYF
TRBJ2-7,TRBV10-3,11,CAISDGYEQYF
TRBJ1-2,TRBV7-2,16,CASSFKAGPPENGYTF
TRBJ2-1,TRBV7-3,13,CASSPGGGREQFF
TRBJ2-3,TRBV5-4,17,CASSRPGRPTSTDTQYF
TRBJ2-3,TRBV7-9,14,CASSRTSGTDTQYF
TRBJ2-3,TRBV5-1,18,CASSGSSLLAGFGDTQYF
TRBJ2-1,TRBV2,15,CASSVGTSGRREQFF
TRBJ2-2,TRBV19,14,CASIAKANTGELFF
TRBJ2-7,TRBV6-5,15,CASSSDRKRAREQYF
TRBJ2-3,TRBV6-6,14,CASSYSDYKDTQYF
TRBJ2-3,TRBV29-1,13,CSLKAGGADTQYF
TRBJ2-3,TRBV7-7,15,CASSVRDRGTDTQYF
TRBJ1-3,TRBV18,13,CASSPPPGNTIYF
TRBJ1-4,TRBV2,12,CASRTENEKLFF
TRBJ2-1,TRBV28,11,CASSLENEQFF
TRBJ1-2,TRBV9,14,CASSARGQFDGYTF
TRBJ2-7,TRBV11-2,11,CASSPLTEQYF
TRBJ1-3,TRBV4-1,16,CASSRGRPVSGNTIYF
TRBJ1-5,TRBV28,15,CASSLVGYSNQPQHF
TRBJ2-7,TRBV7-9,12,CASSNSITGADF
TRBJ1-2,TRBV7-2,15,CASSLGRRDLYGYTF
TRBJ1-3,TRBV19,14,CASSILTAGNTIYF
TRBJ2-5,TRBV28,14,CASSFRDRRETQYF
TRBJ2-7,TRBV6-5,13,CAAHRDRSTEQYF
TRBJ2-7,TRBV28,14,CASSRLVSFYEQYF
TRBJ2-1,TRBV29-1,13,CSAPEARYNEQFF
TRBJ2-3,TRBV18,15,CASSPLSGATDTQYF
TRBJ2-7,TRBV28,15,CASSSPGTSSYEQYF
TRBJ2-3,TRBV2,15,CASTNGLAATDTQYF
TRBJ2-7,TRBV28,11,CASSLLYEQYF
TRBJ2-3,TRBV11-3,15,CASSSLAGDADTQYF
TRBJ2-3,TRBV4-2,21,CASSQRGGGSGREPNTDTQYF
TRBJ2-3,TRBV5-4,14,CASSFGGRTDTQYF
TRBJ2-7,TRBV4-1,16,CASSRGTGIRVDEQYF
TRBJ2-7,TRBV18,14,CASSWGQGAEEQYF
TRBJ1-5,TRBV9,14,CASSVGNSHQPQHF
TRBJ2-7,TRBV6-5,15,CASQTSGISSYEQYF
TRBJ2-5,TRBV19,12,CASSGRGETQYF
TRBJ2-1,TRBV30,14,CAWDTGGSYNEQFF
TRBJ1-5,TRBV28,11,CASSFGQPQHF
TRBJ1-1,TRBV27,12,CASKSGNTEAFF
TRBJ2-5,TRBV7-3,13,CASSLLAEETQYF
TRBJ2-1,TRBV19,17,CASSASPYAGLYNEQFF
TRBJ1-1,TRBV30,15,CAWSPTGTVNTEAFF
TRBJ2-4,TRBV19,14,CASSIRFSENIQYF
TRBJ1-2,TRBV28,18,CASSPLRTGNTINYGYTF
TRBJ2-7,TRBV5-4,14,CASTTMLGAYEQYF
TRBJ2-5,TRBV19,15,CASSTPGGPGETQYF
TRBJ2-1,TRBV7-3,13,CASSPGVSDEQFF
TRBJ2-3,TRBV19,14,CASSIDRTADTQYF
TRBJ1-1,TRBV19,14,CASSMRGRGTEAFF
TRBJ2-5,TRBV7-3,14,CASSPAGGDGGQYF
TRBJ1-2,TRBV5-4,14,CASSTTGTGYGYTF
TRBJ1-6,TRBV7-2,15,CASSSSGRAGSPLHF
TRBJ2-3,TRBV10-3,16,CASGLAGATSTDTQYF